This is a list of T cell receptor beta chains from one sample in a study of blood T cell repertoires in COVID-19. Assay: immunoSEQ multiplex PCR; the TCRdb copy retains only in-frame clones and omits some. The sample contains 55,000 to 60,000 clones, more than 75% of which appear only once. Sequencing was carried out using peripheral blood. The receptors derive from a man aged 50-60 years with active or convalescent COVID-19. Each CDR3 is given with its conserved first and last residue. Fields, in order: J gene, D gene, V gene, clone size, CDR3 protein, CDR3 DNA. A D gene is named only where the DNA matches it firmly. Size tells how often a clone was seen (once, few, many) or the class of an expanded clone, and some rows leave it out.

>TRBJ2-4|-|TRBV6-2/TRBV6-3|-
CASSGQGTSIQYF
TGTGCCAGCAGCGGGCAGGGGACGAGCATTCAGTACTTC
>TRBJ1-5|TRBD1|TRBV5-6|once
CASSLDRGAEGVEPQHF
TGTGCCAGCAGCTTGGACAGGGGCGCAGAGGGAGTGGAGCCCCAGCATTTT
>TRBJ1-6|-|TRBV5-6|-
CASSLGGEGNNSPLHF
TGTGCCAGCAGCTTGGGGGGAGAAGGGAACAATTCACCCCTCCACTTT
>TRBJ2-2|TRBD2|TRBV30|-
CATGGGVNTGELFF
TGTGCCACGGGTGGGGGGGTGAACACCGGAGAGCTGTTTTTT
>TRBJ1-1|-|TRBV2|few
CASSGRTGSAEAFF
TGTGCCAGCAGTGGACGAACAGGGTCGGCTGAAGCTTTCTTT
>TRBJ1-1|TRBD1|TRBV12-3/TRBV12-4|-
CASSLTGGSEAFF
TGTGCCAGCAGTTTAACAGGGGGATCTGAAGCTTTCTTT
>TRBJ1-1|TRBD1|TRBV29-1|-
CSTGVTEAFF
TGCAGCACAGGGGTCACTGAAGCTTTCTTT
>TRBJ1-1|TRBD1|TRBV5-4|-
CASSIPPGQGIVNTEAFF
TGTGCCAGCAGCATACCTCCGGGACAGGGGATAGTGAACACTGAAGCTTTCTTT
>TRBJ1-2|-|TRBV5-4|-
CASSLDSSLVNYGYTF
TGTGCCAGCAGCTTGGACAGCTCCCTTGTCAACTATGGCTACACCTTC
>TRBJ2-5|-|TRBV7-9|-
CASSPRAAGGETQYF
TGTGCCAGCAGCCCAAGGGCGGCAGGAGGAGAGACCCAGTACTTC
>TRBJ1-6|-|TRBV28|-
CASSTDGGRDSPLHF
TGTGCCAGCAGCACTGACGGGGGGCGCGATTCACCCCTCCACTTT
>TRBJ1-1|-|TRBV6-6|-
CASSPHEGRVNTEAFF
TGTGCCAGCAGTCCCCATGAGGGGAGGGTGAACACTGAAGCTTTCTTT
>TRBJ1-1|-|TRBV10-3|-
CAIKKPADTEAFF
TGTGCCATCAAAAAGCCCGCGGACACTGAAGCTTTCTTT
>TRBJ1-6|-|TRBV5-1|once
CASSFSGESYNSPLHF
TGCGCCAGCAGCTTCTCCGGGGAGTCCTATAATTCACCCCTCCACTTT
>TRBJ2-3|-|TRBV12-3/TRBV12-4|-
CASQGAWVQYF
TGTGCCAGCCAAGGGGCCTGGGTGCAGTATTTT
>TRBJ1-1|-|TRBV10-3|-
CAISDVTRGPEAFF
TGTGCCATCAGTGATGTGACCAGGGGTCCTGAAGCTTTCTTT
>TRBJ2-1|-|TRBV5-1|-
CASSLIPGDEQFF
TGCGCCAGCAGCTTGATTCCAGGGGATGAGCAGTTCTTC
>TRBJ1-1|-|TRBV19|-
CASSTPTVNTEAFF
TGTGCCAGTAGTACCCCAACAGTGAACACTGAAGCTTTCTTT
>TRBJ2-5|TRBD2|TRBV2|once
CATLTSGADRETQYF
TGTGCCACCTTGACTAGCGGAGCTGATAGAGAGACCCAGTACTTC
>TRBJ1-2|-|TRBV15|-
CATSRDPTPQGSYGYTF
TGTGCCACCAGCAGAGACCCTACCCCACAGGGTAGCTATGGCTACACCTTC
>TRBJ1-2|-|TRBV19|-
CASSIQVSNYGYTF
TGTGCCAGTAGTATCCAGGTGTCGAACTATGGCTACACCTTC
>TRBJ1-1|-|TRBV14|-
CASSLYRGAGWEGPEAFF
TGTGCCAGCAGCCTTTACCGGGGCGCCGGGTGGGAGGGGCCTGAAGCTTTCTTT
>TRBJ2-2|-|TRBV7-8|few
CASSSARTGELFF
TGTGCCAGCAGCTCAGCTAGAACCGGGGAGCTGTTTTTT
>TRBJ2-1|-|TRBV27|-
CASSRGGKDEQFF
TGTGCCAGCAGCCGGGGTGGTAAGGATGAGCAGTTCTTC
>TRBJ2-3|TRBD1|TRBV5-1|-
CASSLRTGGTDTQYF
TGCGCCAGCAGCTTGAGGACAGGGGGCACAGATACGCAGTATTTT
>TRBJ1-6|-|TRBV4-2|few
CASSQDPGLSPLHF
TGTGCCAGCAGCCAAGACCCGGGACTTTCACCCCTCCACTTT
>TRBJ2-5|-|TRBV27|-
CASSSLGSGFRETQYF
TGTGCCAGCAGTTCCCTTGGGAGTGGGTTCCGAGAGACCCAGTACTTC
>TRBJ1-6|-|TRBV6-5|few
CASTSWQDNSPLHF
TGTGCCAGCACCAGTTGGCAGGATAATTCACCCCTCCACTTT
>TRBJ2-5|TRBD1|TRBV2|-
CASVLDRVRETQYF
TGTGCCAGCGTTCTCGACAGGGTTAGAGAGACCCAGTACTTC
>TRBJ2-7|-|TRBV11-2|once
CASSLQRVQSEQYF
TGTGCCAGCAGCTTACAGAGGGTTCAAAGCGAGCAGTACTTC
>TRBJ1-1|-|TRBV30|-
CAWSDNANTEAFF
TGTGCCTGGTCCGACAACGCGAACACTGAAGCTTTCTTT
>TRBJ1-1|-|TRBV6-5|few
CASRRDENPTEAFF
TGTGCCAGCAGGAGAGATGAAAACCCCACTGAAGCTTTCTTT
>TRBJ1-5|-|TRBV29-1|-
CSARQGNQPQHF
TGCAGCGCAAGACAGGGCAATCAGCCCCAGCATTTT